A single sample gave rise to the 22 T cell receptor beta chains below, sequenced in a study of Ad26.COV2.S vaccination and SARS-CoV-2 variants. Specified treatment: 15 to 20 received Ad26.COV2.S at low or high dose, single or two shots; five or six received placebo; per-sample allocation not given. Specimen acquisition occurred on day 63 following the initial vaccine or placebo injection. This table comes from immunoSEQ multiplex PCR, and its TCRdb copy is limited to in-frame clones, with some not included. The repertoire holds fewer than 400,000 clones, roughly 86% seen once, with roughly 2.1% in the top ten. Here the sequenced sample was peripheral blood, taken in a trial of Ad26.COV2.S vaccine versus placebo. The receptors shown here come from a person between 18 and 60 years old who received the Ad26.COV2.S COVID-19 vaccine or a placebo.

The chain uses TRBV6-4 and TRBJ2-3; 7 bases are a match to TRBD2. CDR3 length equals 14 residues. Germline CDR1 is MRHNA and CDR2 is SNTAGT. The V segment lost 3 bases and the J segment 1 base; nucleotides outside the gene matches: 1. Here the CDR3 DNA reads TGTGCCAGCAGTGAGGGGGGGGGCACAGATACGCAGTATTTT. Translation: CASSEGGGTDTQYF.

The chain recombines TRBV18 with TRBJ1-6; 8 bases map to TRBD1. The CDR3 has 15 residues. J gave up 7 bases and V 4 bases, and 6 bases lay outside the gene matches. Germline V lookup: CDR1 KGHSH, CDR2 LQKENI. DNA of the CDR3: TGTGCCAGCTCACTCGGGACAGGCCGAAATTCACCCCTCCACTTT. This codes for CASSLGTGRNSPLHF.

This clone was observed a few times. CDR3 sequence (DNA): TGTGCCAGCAGTGACCCGGGACATCTCTCTGGAAACACCATATATTTT. Translation: CASSDPGHLSGNTIYF. The chain has TRBV25-1 and TRBJ1-3, with D maybe TRBD1 (6 bases). Germline CDR1 reads MGHDK; CDR2 reads SYGVNS. Between the trimmed V and J ends, which lost 3 bases and 0 bases, there was a span of 12 bases. CDR3 size: 16 residues.

The chain has TRBV5-1 and TRBJ2-2, with TRBD1 matching 8 bases. CDR1 is SGHRS, CDR2 YFSETQ, per germline. The V segment lost 2 bases and the J segment 0 bases; nucleotides outside the gene matches: 6. The CDR3 has 17 residues. The CDR3 DNA reads as TGCGCCAGCAGCTTCCCCCGGACAGGGCCGAACACCGGGGAGCTGTTTTTT. Protein: CASSFPRTGPNTGELFF.

The rearrangement joins TRBV5-4 to TRBJ1-3, with TRBD1 matching over 10 bases. Germline CDR1 SGHNT, CDR2 YYREEE (reference sequence). With V trimmed by 2 bases and J by 2 bases, 1 base remained unmatched. The CDR3 has 15 residues. The CDR3 loop reads CASSFGTGAGNTIYF. The DNA for the CDR3 is TGTGCCAGCAGCTTCGGGACAGGGGCTGGAAACACCATATATTTT.

The genes are TRBV2 and TRBJ1-2, with D unresolved. Germline CDR1 SNHLY, CDR2 FYNNEI. The CDR3 extends over 14 amino acids. V was shortened by 2 bases and J by 5 bases, with 12 bases between the two germline ends. CDR3 sequence: CASSEQESGYGYTF. In DNA, the CDR3 is TGTGCCAGCAGTGAACAGGAGTCTGGGTATGGCTACACCTTC. Variable domain in full (rest from reference TRBV2 and TRBJ1-2): EPEVTQTPSHQVTQMGQEVILRCVPISNHLYFYWYRQILGQKVEFLVSFYNNEISEKSEIFDDQFSVERPDGSNFTLKIRSTKLEDSAMYFCASSEQESGYGYTFGSGTRLTVV.

The CDR3 region has the DNA TGTGCCAGCAGACAGTCCCCTAGCACAGATACGCAGTATTTT. Translation: CASRQSPSTDTQYF. V gene TRBV7-8 combines with J gene TRBJ2-3; D ambiguous. This CDR3 is 14 amino acids long. V shed 6 bases and J shed 0 bases, with 10 bases lying between them. Germline loops: CDR1 SGHVS, CDR2 FQNEAQ. The whole variable domain, filled in from reference TRBV7-8 and TRBJ2-3, reads GAGVSQSPRYKVAKRGQDVALRCDPISGHVSLFWYQQALGQGPEFLTYFQNEAQLDKSGLPSDRFFAERPEGSVSTLKIQRTQQEDSAVYLCASRQSPSTDTQYFGPGTRLTVL.

The chain's CDR3 is CASSSPSTEAFF. CDR3 sequence (DNA): TGCGCCAGCAGCTCCCCGTCCACTGAAGCTTTCTTT. J is TRBJ1-1 and V is TRBV5-1; D is ambiguous. Looked up from germline, CDR1 is SGHRS and CDR2 is YFSETQ. This CDR3 contains 12 residues. V was trimmed by 3 bases and J by 4 bases, leaving 7 bases between them. The variable domain in full, with the rest retrieved from reference TRBV5-1 and TRBJ1-1, is KAGVTQTPRYLIKTRGQQVTLSCSPISGHRSVSWYQQTPGQGLQFLFEYFSETQRNKGNFPGRFSGRQFSNSRSEMNVSTLELGDSALYLCASSSPSTEAFFGQGTRLTVV.

The chain uses TRBV9 and TRBJ2-1; 8 bases map to TRBD2. Germline V gene data show CDR1 as SGDLS and CDR2 as YYNGEE. This CDR3 region has 14 residues. The trim removed 2 bases at V and 6 bases at J, leaving 4 bases unmatched. Here the CDR3 reads CASSVGTRGNEQFF. The CDR3 DNA sequence: TGTGCCAGCAGCGTCGGGACTAGGGGCAATGAGCAGTTCTTC.

The chain links TRBV7-2 to TRBJ1-1, with 9 positions matching TRBD1. Germline V lookup: CDR1 SGHTA, CDR2 FQGNSA. Trimming cost V 3 bases and J 7 bases; bases outside gene matches: 3. The CDR3 totals 13 residues. CDR3 region: CASSFDRGSEAFF. CDR3 DNA: TGTGCCAGCAGCTTTGACAGGGGGAGTGAAGCTTTCTTT.

The CDR3 here is CASSPRPLVVLDTQYF. The CDR3 DNA reads TGTGCCAGCTCACCACGACCACTGGTCGTTCTAGATACGCAGTATTTT. This rearrangement joins TRBV18 to TRBJ2-3; D uncertain. With 1 base removed from V and 5 bases from J, the gap between germline ends came to 16 bases. Germline loops: CDR1 KGHSH, CDR2 LQKENI. This CDR3 has 16 amino acids.

CDR3 loop: CASSPGTTRGNTEAFF. CDR3 DNA sequence: TGCGCCAGCAGCCCCGGGACGACTCGAGGGAACACTGAAGCTTTCTTT. J is TRBJ1-1 and V is TRBV5-1; D might be TRBD1 (5 bases). Germline V gene lookup returns CDR1 SGHRS and CDR2 YFSETQ. The ends were cut back, 4 bases at V and 1 base at J, with 17 bases in the middle. CDR3 length equals 16 residues.

The V gene is TRBV5-6, the J gene TRBJ1-2; 8 bases are shared with TRBD1. Germline V lookup: CDR1 SGHDT, CDR2 YYEEEE. V was clipped by 4 bases and J by 4 bases; unmatched bases: 3. The CDR3 extends over 13 amino acids. The CDR3 bases are TGTGCCAGCAGCCCCGACAGGGGCTATGGCTACACCTTC. It specifies CASSPDRGYGYTF.

V gene TRBV7-9 combines with J gene TRBJ1-1; D ambiguous. The germline V gene has CDR1 SEHNR and CDR2 FQNEAQ (reference sequence). V lost 8 bases to trimming and J lost 6 bases, with 4 bases between them. The CDR3 length is 9 residues. The CDR3 reads CASRAEAFF. CDR3 DNA sequence: TGTGCCAGCCGAGCTGAAGCTTTCTTT.

The V gene is TRBV27, the J gene TRBJ2-7, with D possibly TRBD2 on 6 matching bases. This CDR3 is 16 amino acids long. Germline-derived CDR1 and CDR2 are MNHEY and SMNVEV (reference sequence). With 0 bases removed from V and 2 bases from J, the gap between germline ends came to 14 bases. CDR3 bases: TGTGCCAGCAGTTTATCTTGGGAGGTCAGAACCTACGAGCAGTACTTC. As protein: CASSLSWEVRTYEQYF.

J is TRBJ1-2 and V is TRBV30; TRBD1 is a possible D gene (5 bases). The CDR3 loop spans 15 amino acids. Trimming took 3 bases from V and 0 from J, leaving 14 bases between them. Germline lookup yields CDR1 GTSNPN and CDR2 SVGIG (reference sequence). The CDR3 region has the DNA TGTGCCTGGAGACTTGGTGGGGGTTCTAACTATGGCTACACCTTC. Protein product: CAWRLGGGSNYGYTF.

This chain uses TRBV3-1 (or the pseudogene TRBV3-2) with TRBJ1-4, with D hard to call. The CDR3 covers 14 residues. V gave up 2 bases and J gave up 2 bases, with 6 bases separating them. The germline CDR1 and CDR2 sequences are LGHDT and YNNKEL (reference sequence). In DNA, the CDR3 is TGTGCCAGCAGCCAATTACGGACTAATGAAAAACTGTTTTTT. This translates into CASSQLRTNEKLFF.

A note on this clone: The sample contains more than one DNA sequence encoding this CDR3. The chain is built from TRBV30 and TRBJ2-5; D is unclear. The CDR3 spans 10 residues. From germline, CDR1 is GTSNPN and CDR2 SVGIG (reference sequence). With 2 bases removed from V and 5 bases from J, the gap between germline ends came to 3 bases. CDR3 bases: TGTGCCTGGAGTCGGGAGACCCAGTACTTC. This gives the protein CAWSRETQYF.

V is TRBV5-1 and J is TRBJ1-1; 9 bases fit TRBD1. J gave up 6 bases and V 0 bases, and 6 bases lay outside the gene matches. The CDR3 covers 15 residues. The V gene's germline CDR1 is SGHRS and CDR2 YFSETQ. The CDR3 spells CASSLETGGMPEAFF. The DNA for the CDR3 is TGCGCCAGCAGCTTGGAAACAGGGGGCATGCCTGAAGCTTTCTTT.

The chain employs TRBV3-1 (or the pseudogene TRBV3-2) and TRBJ1-2, with D perhaps TRBD1 (5 bases). This CDR3 has 17 amino acids. From germline, CDR1 is LGHDT and CDR2 YNNKEL (reference sequence). Trimming cost V 1 base and J 5 bases, with 20 bases left between them. The CDR3 region has the DNA TGTGCCAGCAGCCAAGTCGGGAAGGGGCCTTCTTCGTATGGCTACACCTTC. The encoded protein is CASSQVGKGPSSYGYTF.

This chain uses TRBV5-5 with TRBJ1-1; possibly TRBD1 for D (6 bases). Trimming took 4 bases from V and 0 from J, leaving 19 bases between them. The CDR3 covers 17 residues. From germline, CDR1 is SGHKS and CDR2 YYEKEE (reference sequence). The CDR3 here is CASSPGHRTYMNTEAFF. For the CDR3, the DNA is TGTGCCAGCAGCCCGGGACACCGGACTTACATGAACACTGAAGCTTTCTTT. The variable domain in full, with the rest retrieved from reference TRBV5-5 and TRBJ1-1, is DAGVTQSPTHLIKTRGQQVTLRCSPISGHKSVSWYQQVLGQGPQFIFQYYEKEERGRGNFPDRFSARQFPNYSSELNVNALLLGDSALYLCASSPGHRTYMNTEAFFGQGTRLTVV.

Turning to this clone: Additional DNA sequences in this sample encode the identical CDR3. V gene TRBV10-3 combines with J gene TRBJ2-3, with TRBD2 identical over 8 bases. The length of the CDR3 is 16 residues. Germline V CDR1 and CDR2: ENHRY, SYGVKD. V lost 2 bases, J lost 0 bases, and 4 bases stayed unmatched. CDR3 nucleotide sequence: TGTGCCATCAGTGAGGGGCTAGCGGGCAGCACAGATACGCAGTATTTT. Protein product: CAISEGLAGSTDTQYF.